Shown below are 13 T cell receptor beta chains from a single sample sequenced in a study of blood T cell repertoires in COVID-19. The data were produced by immunoSEQ multiplex PCR, yet TCRdb's version contains in-frame clones alone and is incomplete. Among about 360,000 clones, approximately 86% were seen once, and the ten largest hold 7% to 7.5%. Sequencing used peripheral blood. These receptors originate from a woman aged 60-75 years with COVID-19, enrolled during active disease.

The chain has TRBV7-2 and TRBJ1-2, with D uncertain. V gave up 5 bases and J gave up 6 bases, with 16 bases separating them. Germline-derived CDR1 and CDR2 are SGHTA and FQGNSA. The CDR3 has 14 amino acids. In DNA form, the CDR3 reads TGTGCCAGCAGCCTTCAACCGAGGATGGATGGCTACACCTTC. Residues: CASSLQPRMDGYTF.

V is TRBV30 and J is TRBJ2-1; the D gene is possibly TRBD2 (6 bases). This CDR3 contains 16 residues. The ends were cut back, 2 bases at V and 0 bases at J, with 14 bases in the middle. Germline lookup yields CDR1 GTSNPN and CDR2 SVGIG (reference sequence). CDR3 in DNA: TGTGCCTGGAGTCCCCGGGGGTGGGTCTCCTACAATGAGCAGTTCTTC. This encodes CAWSPRGWVSYNEQFF. Based on the CDR3 plus reference TRBV30 and TRBJ2-1, the full variable domain is SQTIHQWPATLVQPVGSPLSLECTVEGTSNPNLYWYRQAAGRGLQLLFYSVGIGQISSEVPQNLSASRPQDRQFILSSKKLLLSDSGFYLCAWSPRGWVSYNEQFFGPGTRLTVL.

The J gene is TRBJ1-4, the V gene TRBV6-5; 10 bases fit TRBD1. This CDR3 is 15 amino acids long. Germline V gives CDR1 MNHEY, CDR2 SVGAGI. J lost 7 bases, V lost 7 bases, and 9 bases had no gene match. The CDR3 region is CASNQDRGRTEKLFF. The CDR3 region has the DNA TGTGCCAGCAATCAGGACAGGGGGAGGACTGAAAAACTGTTTTTT.

The CDR3 nucleotides read TGTGCCAGTAGTATAGGTCCGCGATTCTTCTCCTACAATGAGCAGTTCTTC. Translation gives CASSIGPRFFSYNEQFF. The chain joins TRBV19 to TRBJ2-1, with no clear D. This CDR3 spans 17 amino acids. The germline gives CDR1 LNHDA, CDR2 SQIVND (reference sequence). Trimming took off 1 base at V and 0 bases at J, with 13 bases between the two ends.

This clone was counted only a few times. V and J are TRBV11-2 and TRBJ2-2; the match to TRBD1 covers 9 bases. Germline values: CDR1 SGHAT, CDR2 FQNNGV. The length of the CDR3 is 14 residues. After removal of 9 bases from V and 6 bases from J, the junction contained 8 bases not matched to a gene. CDR3 in DNA: TGTGCCAGTCTCCGGGACAGGGTGTCCGGGGAGCTGTTTTTT. Translating it yields CASLRDRVSGELFF.

The genes are TRBV30 and TRBJ1-4, with a weak D call TRBD1 (5 bases). Germline V gene lookup returns CDR1 GTSNPN and CDR2 SVGIG (reference sequence). V dropped 4 bases and J dropped 7 bases, with 16 bases sitting between them. CDR3 length: 14 residues. The CDR3 DNA reads as TGTGCCTGGACCCCCGGGACCGGGGGTGAAAAACTGTTTTTT. Translated, it gives CAWTPGTGGEKLFF.

The chain uses TRBV6-5 and TRBJ1-2; D remains ambiguous. V dropped 2 bases and J dropped 5 bases, with 9 bases sitting between them. The CDR3 totals 13 residues. In germline, CDR1 is MNHEY, CDR2 SVGAGI. The CDR3, as DNA: TGTGCCAGCAGTTACACGGAGTTATATGGCTACACCTTC. As protein: CASSYTELYGYTF.

The chain employs TRBV5-4 and TRBJ2-7, with 8 bases fitting TRBD1. The CDR3 extends over 15 amino acids. With 3 bases clipped from V and 2 bases from J, the junction kept 7 bases outside the gene matches. Germline assignment: CDR1 SGHNT and CDR2 YYREEE (reference sequence). The CDR3 protein is CASSSGQGKAYEQYF. CDR3 bases: TGTGCCAGCAGCTCAGGACAGGGAAAAGCCTACGAGCAGTACTTC.

This chain uses TRBV6-5 with TRBJ2-2; weak D call: TRBD2 (5 bases). The CDR3 runs to 14 residues. The germline V and J ends were trimmed by 11 bases and 2 bases, with 15 bases remaining between them. Germline V gene sequence: CDR1 MNHEY, CDR2 SVGAGI. CDR3 residues: CAGRRLANTGELFF. The DNA of the CDR3 is TGTGCCGGACGGAGGTTAGCAAACACCGGGGAGCTGTTTTTT.

Only one count was recorded for this clone. The chain couples TRBV19 to TRBJ1-2; 10 nucleotides match TRBD1. This CDR3 comprises 13 residues. Germline trimming cut 5 bases from V and 7 bases from J; bases unmatched to any gene: 4. Germline V CDR1 and CDR2: LNHDA, SQIVND (reference sequence). The CDR3 DNA reads TGTGCCAGTAGTGGGACAGGGGTCTTTGGCTACACCTTC. The encoded protein is CASSGTGVFGYTF. The complete variable domain, with remaining parts taken from reference TRBV19 and TRBJ1-2, reads DGGITQSPKYLFRKEGQNVTLSCEQNLNHDAMYWYRQDPGQGLRLIYYSQIVNDFQKGDIAEGYSVSREKKESFPLTVTSAQKNPTAFYLCASSGTGVFGYTFGSGTRLTVV.

The rearrangement joins TRBV5-1 to TRBJ1-2; 8 nucleotides agree with TRBD1. Germline values: CDR1 SGHRS, CDR2 YFSETQ. CDR3 length: 18 residues. V lost 4 bases and J lost 6; bases outside the gene matches: 20. The CDR3 here is CASSPDGQGQPILDGYTF. For the CDR3, the DNA is TGCGCCAGCAGCCCGGATGGACAGGGACAGCCTATTCTAGATGGCTACACCTTC. Full variable domain (outside the CDR3, taken from reference TRBV5-1 and TRBJ1-2): KAGVTQTPRYLIKTRGQQVTLSCSPISGHRSVSWYQQTPGQGLQFLFEYFSETQRNKGNFPGRFSGRQFSNSRSEMNVSTLELGDSALYLCASSPDGQGQPILDGYTFGSGTRLTVV.

The CDR3 reads CASSIRQGAGNQPQHF. The CDR3 DNA follows: TGTGCCAGTAGTATCCGACAGGGGGCTGGCAATCAGCCCCAGCATTTT. This rearrangement joins TRBV19 to TRBJ1-5; 10 bases align to TRBD1. The CDR3 consists of 16 residues. Germline V gene data show CDR1 as LNHDA and CDR2 as SQIVND (reference sequence). Trimming took 3 bases from V and 2 from J; bases not matched to a gene: 4.

The genes are TRBV25-1 and TRBJ2-3, with 10 bases that match TRBD1. This CDR3 is 16 amino acids long. V was clipped by 7 bases and J by 0 bases; unmatched bases: 7. Germline CDR1 and CDR2: MGHDK and SYGVNS. CDR3 nucleotide sequence: TGTGCCAGCACCGAATGGGGACAGGGGAGCACAGATACGCAGTATTTT. It yields the protein CASTEWGQGSTDTQYF.